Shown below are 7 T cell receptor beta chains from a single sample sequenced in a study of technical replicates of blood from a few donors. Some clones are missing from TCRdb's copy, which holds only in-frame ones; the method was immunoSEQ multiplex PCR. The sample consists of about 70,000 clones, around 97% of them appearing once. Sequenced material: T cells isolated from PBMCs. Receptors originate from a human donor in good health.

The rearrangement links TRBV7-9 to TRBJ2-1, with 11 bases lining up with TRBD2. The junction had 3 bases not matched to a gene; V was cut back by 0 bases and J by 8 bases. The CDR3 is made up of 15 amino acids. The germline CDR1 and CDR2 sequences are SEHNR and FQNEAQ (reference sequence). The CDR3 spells CASSLASGRADEQFF. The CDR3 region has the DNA TGTGCCAGCAGCTTAGCTAGCGGGAGGGCCGATGAGCAGTTCTTC.

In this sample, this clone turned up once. The CDR3 spells CASSLRTGMNTEAFF. CDR3 coding DNA: TGTGCCAGCAGTTTAAGGACAGGGATGAACACTGAAGCTTTCTTT. The chain couples TRBV7-9 to TRBJ1-1, with 8 bases that match TRBD1. The CDR3 runs 15 residues. CDR1 is SEHNR and CDR2 is FQNEAQ in the germline V gene (reference sequence). The V segment lost 6 bases and the J segment 0 bases; nucleotides outside the gene matches: 6.

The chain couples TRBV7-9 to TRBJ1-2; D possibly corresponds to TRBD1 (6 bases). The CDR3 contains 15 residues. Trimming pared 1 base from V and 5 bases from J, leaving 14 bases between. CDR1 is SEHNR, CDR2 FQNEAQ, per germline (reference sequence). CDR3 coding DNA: TGTGCCAGCAGCTTAGGGTCCAGGGGAAGTTATGGCTACACCTTC. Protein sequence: CASSLGSRGSYGYTF.

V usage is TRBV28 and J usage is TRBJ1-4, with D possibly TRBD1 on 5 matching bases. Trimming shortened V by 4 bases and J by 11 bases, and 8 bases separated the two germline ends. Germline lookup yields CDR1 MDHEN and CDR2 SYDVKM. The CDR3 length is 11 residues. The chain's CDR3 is CASSSRGKLFF. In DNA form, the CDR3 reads TGTGCCAGCAGTTCGCGGGGGAAACTGTTTTTT.

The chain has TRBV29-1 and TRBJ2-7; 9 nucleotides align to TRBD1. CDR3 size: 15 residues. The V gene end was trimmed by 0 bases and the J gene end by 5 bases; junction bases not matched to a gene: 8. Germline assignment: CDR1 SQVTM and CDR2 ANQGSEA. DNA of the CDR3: TGCAGCGTTGAAGACCCGGGACAGGGTTTTAACGAGCAGTACTTC. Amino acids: CSVEDPGQGFNEQYF.

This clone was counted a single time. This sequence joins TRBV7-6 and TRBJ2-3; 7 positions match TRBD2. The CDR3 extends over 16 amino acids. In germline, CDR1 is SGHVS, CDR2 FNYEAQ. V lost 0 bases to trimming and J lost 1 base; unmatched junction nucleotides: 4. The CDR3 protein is CASSLAGGRGTDTQYF. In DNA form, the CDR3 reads TGTGCCAGCAGCTTAGCCGGGGGGAGGGGCACAGATACGCAGTATTTT. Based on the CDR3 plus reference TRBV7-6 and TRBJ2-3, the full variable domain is GAGVSQSPRYKVTKRGQDVALRCDPISGHVSLYWYRQALGQGPEFLTYFNYEAQQDKSGLPNDRFSAERPEGSISTLTIQRTEQRDSAMYRCASSLAGGRGTDTQYFGPGTRLTVL.

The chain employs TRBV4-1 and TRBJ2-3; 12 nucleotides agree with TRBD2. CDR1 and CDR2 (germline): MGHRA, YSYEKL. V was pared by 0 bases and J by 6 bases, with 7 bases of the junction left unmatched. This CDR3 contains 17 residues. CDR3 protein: CASSQDRLAGGPDTQYF. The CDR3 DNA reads TGCGCCAGCAGCCAAGATCGGCTAGCGGGGGGGCCGGATACGCAGTATTTT.